The 21 T cell receptor beta chains below all came from one sample that was sequenced in a study of cytomegalovirus exposure and HLA in healthy donors. The PCR made use of 60 Vbeta and 13 Jbeta primers. Produced via immunoSEQ multiplex PCR; TCRdb's table is partial and in-frame only. The sample carries around 96,000 clones, 80% recorded once. The sequenced material came from PBMCs. The receptors were gathered from a man between 18 and 35 years old in good health and CMV-seronegative.

The chain couples TRBV10-1 to TRBJ1-1, with D possibly matching TRBD1 (6 bases). The germline V gene has CDR1 WNHNN and CDR2 SYGVQD (reference sequence). This CDR3 comprises 14 residues. Trimming took off 6 bases at V and 3 bases at J, with 14 bases between the two ends. CDR3 bases: TGCGCCAGCAGGATGGGGGCTACGGACACTGAAGCTTTCTTT. Translating it yields CASRMGATDTEAFF.

The chain is built from TRBV6-1 and TRBJ2-3; 10 positions match TRBD1. This CDR3 region has 15 residues. CDR1 is MNHNS, CDR2 SASEGT, per germline. V lost 5 bases, J lost 1 base, and 3 bases stayed unmatched. In DNA, the CDR3 is TGTGCCAGCAGTCGACAGGGGGCAGGCACAGATACGCAGTATTTT. It yields the protein CASSRQGAGTDTQYF.

This rearrangement joins TRBV21-1 to TRBJ2-1; the D segment call TRBD2 is taken from the table without a DNA check. TRBV21-1 is reported as a pseudogene. The CDR3 totals 16 residues. Here the CDR3 reads CASSKRVEAGLNEQFF. The DNA for the CDR3 is TGTGCCAGCAGCAAAAGGGTCGAGGCGGGGCTCAATGAGCAGTTCTTC.

J is TRBJ2-2 and V is TRBV18; TRBD2 agrees at 8 bases. Germline values: CDR1 KGHSH, CDR2 LQKENI. The J segment lost 0 bases and the V segment lost 5 bases, leaving 14 bases of the junction unmatched. The CDR3 consists of 19 residues. CDR3 residues: CASSSTNVGGGSNTGELFF. The CDR3 DNA reads TGTGCCAGCTCATCCACGAACGTCGGCGGGGGGTCGAACACCGGGGAGCTGTTTTTT.

The genes are TRBV18 and TRBJ1-1; D remains ambiguous. The germline CDR1 and CDR2 sequences are KGHSH and LQKENI. This CDR3 region has 16 residues. V shed 2 bases and J shed 0 bases, with 13 bases lying between them. This CDR3 reads CASSPGQLPMNTEAFF. The CDR3 DNA follows: TGTGCCAGCTCACCAGGTCAGTTACCCATGAACACTGAAGCTTTCTTT.

The chain employs TRBV23-1 and TRBJ2-5, with TRBD1 matching over 8 bases. TRBV23-1 carries the ORF label, with uncertain function. With 3 bases clipped from V and 5 bases from J, the junction kept 11 bases outside the gene matches. The CDR3 is made up of 16 amino acids. The chain's CDR3 is CASSHWDRSFTETQYF. The CDR3 coding sequence is TGCGCCAGCAGTCATTGGGACAGGAGTTTCACCGAGACCCAGTACTTC.

The chain couples TRBV27 to TRBJ2-1, with D maybe TRBD2 (6 bases). Germline V gene lookup returns CDR1 MNHEY and CDR2 SMNVEV (reference sequence). V dropped 6 bases and J dropped 7 bases, with 13 bases sitting between them. CDR3 length: 13 amino acids. The CDR3 region is CASSLPAGNEQFF. The CDR3 DNA reads TGTGCCAGCAGCCTGCCCGCGGGGAATGAGCAGTTCTTC.

Here the CDR3 DNA reads TGTGCCAGCAGCCACGGACTAGCGGCTCGAACAGATACGCAGTATTTT. Protein sequence: CASSHGLAARTDTQYF. The J gene is TRBJ2-3, the V gene TRBV9; 10 positions agree with TRBD2. CDR3 length: 16 residues. After removal of 4 bases from V and 3 bases from J, the junction contained 8 bases not matched to a gene. The germline V gene has CDR1 SGDLS and CDR2 YYNGEE.

V gene TRBV30 combines with J gene TRBJ1-3; weak D call: TRBD1 (6 bases). CDR3 length equals 14 residues. Germline V gives CDR1 GTSNPN, CDR2 SVGIG (reference sequence). V lost 4 bases and J lost 0, with 10 bases in between. DNA for the CDR3: TGTGCCTGGACCAGGGGAGTCTCTGGAAACACCATATATTTT. Encoded protein: CAWTRGVSGNTIYF.

This clone was seen a single time. The chain recombines TRBV19 with TRBJ2-1; TRBD1 matches at 7 bases. In germline, CDR1 is LNHDA, CDR2 SQIVND (reference sequence). CDR3 size: 15 residues. V trimming: 8 bases; J trimming: 2 bases; junction bases outside the gene matches: 9. Written as DNA, the CDR3 is TGTGCCAGTGCCCGAGGACAGGTGACCTACAATGAGCAGTTCTTC. Its translation: CASARGQVTYNEQFF.

The chain couples TRBV11-3 to TRBJ1-5; D unresolved. Trimming took 1 base from V and 9 from J, leaving 7 bases between them. Per the germline V gene, CDR1 is SGHNT and CDR2 is YENEEA. The CDR3 is 12 amino acids. DNA for the CDR3: TGTGCCAGCAGCTTAGCACGGGGGCCCCAGCATTTT. Its translation is CASSLARGPQHF.

This clone was seen more than once but under ten times. The genes are TRBV27 and TRBJ2-7; D might be TRBD1 (5 bases). The CDR3 consists of 13 residues. The V gene lost 6 bases and the J gene lost 1 base, with 10 bases spanning the gap. CDR1 and CDR2 (germline): MNHEY, SMNVEV (reference sequence). CDR3 amino acids: CASRATVSYEQYF. The CDR3 DNA is TGTGCCAGCAGGGCGACAGTTTCCTACGAGCAGTACTTC.

V is TRBV15 and J is TRBJ1-1; 7 nucleotides match TRBD1. Trimming at V came to 3 bases and at J to 3 bases, leaving 4 bases not matched to a gene. This CDR3 contains 14 residues. CDR1 is LNHNV, CDR2 YYDKDF, per germline (reference sequence). In nucleotides, the CDR3 is TGTGCCACCAGCAGGGGCAGGGGGGACACTGAAGCTTTCTTT. Translating gives CATSRGRGDTEAFF.

The rearrangement links TRBV5-1 to TRBJ1-1; D remains ambiguous. The length of the CDR3 is 16 residues. The germline V and J ends were trimmed by 2 bases and 1 base, with 15 bases remaining between them. Germline V CDR1 and CDR2: SGHRS, YFSETQ. CDR3 region: CASSLLGTGANTEAFF. CDR3 nucleotides: TGCGCCAGCAGCTTACTAGGCACGGGTGCGAACACTGAAGCTTTCTTT.

The chain recombines TRBV19 with TRBJ2-1, with 8 bases fitting TRBD2. With V trimmed by 6 bases and J by 7 bases, 11 bases remained unmatched. Germline V CDR1 and CDR2: LNHDA, SQIVND (reference sequence). The CDR3 runs 15 residues. CDR3: CASRGGASGWNEQFF. CDR3 bases: TGTGCCAGTAGGGGGGGGGCTAGCGGGTGGAATGAGCAGTTCTTC.

The genes are TRBV6-5 and TRBJ2-5; 9 positions agree with TRBD2. The J call is doubtful: the DNA matches TRBJ2-7 better. Germline loops: CDR1 MNHEY, CDR2 SVGAGI. The length of the CDR3 is 16 residues. The chain's CDR3 is CASSYSSGGSSYEQYF. The CDR3 bases are TGTGCCAGCAGTTACTCGAGCGGGGGGTCCTCCTACGAGCAGTACTTC.

The chain joins TRBV10-1 to TRBJ1-1; D possibly corresponds to TRBD1 (6 bases). CDR3 size: 13 residues. Between the trimmed V and J ends, which lost 3 bases and 7 bases, there was a span of 12 bases. Germline values: CDR1 WNHNN, CDR2 SYGVQD (reference sequence). CDR3 DNA: TGCGCCAGCAGTGACTCCGGGACATTTGAAGCTTTCTTT. Its protein is CASSDSGTFEAFF.

This clone was counted a few times. The rearrangement uses TRBV7-9 and TRBJ1-3; D unclear. V lost 2 bases and J 0 bases, leaving 11 bases between the germline ends. Germline values: CDR1 SEHNR, CDR2 FQNEAQ (reference sequence). This CDR3 region has 16 residues. In DNA, the CDR3 is TGTGCCAGCAGCTTAAGAGAGACATCCTCTGGAAACACCATATATTTT. Translation gives CASSLRETSSGNTIYF.

This clone was seen a few times. The CDR3 loop is CASSTGLNTEAFF. The CDR3 nucleotides read TGTGCCAGCAGCACAGGGTTGAACACTGAAGCTTTCTTT. The V and J genes are TRBV21-1 and TRBJ1-1; the table's D call TRBD1 went unverified against the DNA. TRBV21-1 counts as a pseudogene. This CDR3 region has 13 residues.

The V call is TRBV11-2, the J call TRBJ2-3; D unclear. The CDR3 totals 14 residues. The V gene lost 5 bases and the J gene lost 0 bases, with 9 bases spanning the gap. CDR1 SGHAT and CDR2 FQNNGV come from the germline V gene. CDR3 coding DNA: TGTGCCAGCAGCCTTACTTTAAGCACAGATACGCAGTATTTT. This codes for CASSLTLSTDTQYF.

This chain joins TRBV18 and TRBJ2-1, with 14 nucleotides matching TRBD2. Germline values: CDR1 KGHSH, CDR2 LQKENI. V gave up 2 bases and J gave up 7 bases; unmatched junction bases: 1. The CDR3 is 15 residues long. As DNA, the CDR3 is TGTGCCAGCTCACCAGGGACTAGCGGGGGAAATGAGCAGTTCTTC. This translates into CASSPGTSGGNEQFF.